This is a list of T cell receptor beta chains from one sample in a study of PD-L1 blockade in urothelial cancer. TCRdb's copy holds only in-frame clones and misses some; the assay was immunoSEQ multiplex PCR. The table includes about 52,000 clones, approximately 88% detected once. The sample in question was PBMCs, obtained around atezolizumab (anti-PD-L1) treatment. Receptors were obtained from a man aged 50-60 years with urothelial cancer. The CDR3 runs from the conserved cysteine through the conserved F or W. Each record gives: V gene, D gene, J gene, CDR3 protein. A D gene is named only where the DNA matches it firmly.

TRBV14	-	TRBJ2-5	CASSQTTSLAQYF
TRBV19	-	TRBJ2-5	CASSMGGVAERLGTQYF
TRBV10-3	TRBD2	TRBJ2-3	CAISESISGGARTDTQYF
TRBV10-2	-	TRBJ1-5	CASSESLGAGNQPQHF
TRBV7-2	TRBD2	TRBJ2-2	CASSFLAGVPGELFF
TRBV5-1	TRBD2	TRBJ2-3	CASMDSGAYTDTQYF
TRBV28	-	TRBJ2-7	CASESGFPPYEQYF
TRBV28	TRBD2	TRBJ2-1	CASSLQWPVAGVGEQFF
TRBV29-1	-	TRBJ1-2	CSGGGSTGSGGYTF
TRBV18	-	TRBJ2-2	CASSPGVRPGGELFF
TRBV9	-	TRBJ1-2	CASSLGAGYTF
TRBV27	TRBD1	TRBJ2-1	CASTPRGTARYNEQFF
TRBV9	TRBD2	TRBJ2-1	CASSASGGLSNEQFF
TRBV27	-	TRBJ2-7	CASSPNSNSYEQYF
TRBV5-4	-	TRBJ1-6	CASGKLDSSYNSPLHF
TRBV19	-	TRBJ2-6	CASSTQMSGANVLTF
TRBV19	-	TRBJ1-2	CASSIGSSGDYGYTF
TRBV5-1	-	TRBJ2-7	CASSGGGFSEQYF
TRBV9	-	TRBJ1-1	CASSGTVGTEAFF
TRBV27	TRBD1	TRBJ2-3	CASSPRDSYTQYF
TRBV7-6	TRBD1	TRBJ2-7	CASSLWTGSDEQYF
TRBV5-6	-	TRBJ1-5	CASSFDRNQPQHF
TRBV28	-	TRBJ1-2	CASTGLYGYTF